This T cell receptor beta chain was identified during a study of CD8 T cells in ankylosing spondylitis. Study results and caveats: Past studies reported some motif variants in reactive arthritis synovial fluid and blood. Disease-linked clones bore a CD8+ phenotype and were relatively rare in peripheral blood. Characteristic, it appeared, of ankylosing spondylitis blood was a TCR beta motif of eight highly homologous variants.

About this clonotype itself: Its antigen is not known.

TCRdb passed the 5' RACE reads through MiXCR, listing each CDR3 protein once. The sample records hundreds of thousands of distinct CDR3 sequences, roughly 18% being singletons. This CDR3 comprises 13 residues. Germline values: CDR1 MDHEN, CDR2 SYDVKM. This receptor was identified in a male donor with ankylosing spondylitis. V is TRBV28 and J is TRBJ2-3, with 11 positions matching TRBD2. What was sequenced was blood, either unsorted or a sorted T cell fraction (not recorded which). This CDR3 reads CATSGRMEDTQYF. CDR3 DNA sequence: TGTGCTACTAGCGGGAGAATGGAAGATACGCAGTATTTT.